This T cell receptor beta chain was recovered during a study of OX40 agonist ivuxolimab in advanced cancers. As for the study in general: Checkpoint inhibitors had been given previously to over 30% of patients. Study-level results: Clonal expansion by week 6 occurred in CD4+ and CD8+ blood T cells (at 0.1 to 3.0 mg/kg).

The ends lost 6 bases at V and 4 bases at J; junction bases unmatched: 12. CDR3 size: 16 residues. Germline V gene lookup returns CDR1 SEHNR and CDR2 FQNEAQ (reference sequence). Note on this clone: No antigen is known for it.

This table comes from immunoSEQ multiplex PCR, and its TCRdb copy is limited to in-frame clones, with some not included. The table shows under 75,000 clones, with about 89% occurring only once. The cohort excluded patients with autoimmune disease history or systemic immunosuppression. Blood specimens came from baseline, cycle 4 day 1, and cycle 7 day 1. This TCR was recovered from an adult with an advanced solid tumor such as melanoma, head and neck, liver or kidney cancer. The chain carries TRBV7-9 and TRBJ1-2; 9 bases align to TRBD1. The material was CD4+ or CD8+ T cells sorted from blood, obtained in a trial of the OX40 agonist ivuxolimab. CDR3 bases: TGTGCCAGCAGGCCTACCGGGACAGGGTCTGCCTATGGCTACACCTTC. This codes for CASRPTGTGSAYGYTF.